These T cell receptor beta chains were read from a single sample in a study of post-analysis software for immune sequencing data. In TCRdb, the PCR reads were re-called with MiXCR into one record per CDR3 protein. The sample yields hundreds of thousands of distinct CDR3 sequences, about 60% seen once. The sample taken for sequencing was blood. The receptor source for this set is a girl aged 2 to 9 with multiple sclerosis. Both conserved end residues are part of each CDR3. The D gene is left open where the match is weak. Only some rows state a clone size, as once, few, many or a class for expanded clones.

CATSDPRQRPMRYTF | TGTGCCACCAGTGATCCTCGCCAGAGACCTATGCGCTACACCTTC | TRBJ1-2 | NA | TRBV24-1 | 15 | NA
CASSDPGTSGRTEQYF | TGCGCCAGCAGCGACCCCGGGACTAGCGGGAGGACAGAGCAGTACTTC | TRBJ2-7 | TRBD2 | TRBV10-2 | 16 | NA
CASRQPGTDTQYF | TGTGCCAGCAGGCAACCAGGGACAGATACGCAGTATTTT | TRBJ2-3 | NA | TRBV6-2/TRBV6-3 | 13 | few
CASSELGPYGYTF | TGTGCCAGCAGTGAATTGGGACCTTATGGCTACACCTTC | TRBJ1-2 | NA | TRBV25-1 | 13 | NA
CASSTSGWQGDEQYF | TGCGCCAGCAGCACCTCCGGCTGGCAGGGCGACGAGCAGTACTTC | TRBJ2-7 | NA | TRBV5-1 | 15 | NA
CASTWTGRSYNEQFF | TGTGCCAGCACCTGGACAGGGAGGTCCTACAATGAGCAGTTCTTC | TRBJ2-1 | TRBD1 | TRBV2 | 15 | NA
CASSLTGPNTGELFF | TGCGCCAGCAGCCTGACAGGGCCCAACACCGGGGAGCTGTTTTTT | TRBJ2-2 | TRBD1 | TRBV5-1 | 15 | NA
CSAHVGQGGYEQYF | TGCAGCGCCCACGTAGGGCAGGGCGGCTACGAGCAGTACTTC | TRBJ2-7 | NA | TRBV29-1 | 14 | few
CSARSRQDGYTF | TGCAGTGCTAGATCAAGGCAGGATGGCTACACCTTC | TRBJ1-2 | NA | TRBV20-1 | 12 | few
CASSQGRASGGSYNEQFF | TGTGCCAGCAGCCAAGGGAGGGCTAGCGGGGGCTCCTACAATGAGCAGTTCTTC | TRBJ2-1 | TRBD2 | TRBV3-1 | 18 | NA
CAIRGSGDSSYNEQFF | TGTGCCATCAGGGGGTCCGGGGATAGCTCCTACAATGAGCAGTTCTTC | TRBJ2-1 | NA | TRBV10-3 | 16 | NA
CASSLSRQETQYF | TGTGCCAGCAGCCTCTCGCGTCAAGAGACCCAGTACTTC | TRBJ2-5 | NA | TRBV4-2 | 13 | NA
CSVNTGSYEQYF | TGCAGCGTTAATACAGGCTCCTACGAGCAGTACTTC | TRBJ2-7 | NA | TRBV29-1 | 12 | few
CASSYAGVHYGYTF | TGTGCCAGCAGTTACGCAGGGGTCCACTATGGCTACACCTTC | TRBJ1-2 | NA | TRBV6-2/TRBV6-3 | 14 | many
CASRPEGQNSPLHF | TGCGCCAGCAGGCCAGAGGGCCAGAATTCACCCCTCCACTTT | TRBJ1-6 | NA | TRBV5-1 | 14 | few
CATLLPGQGGGNEQFF | TGTGCCACCCTTCTTCCGGGACAGGGAGGTGGGAATGAGCAGTTCTTC | TRBJ2-1 | TRBD1 | TRBV15 | 16 | NA
CSAVTSGPSYEQYF | TGCAGTGCTGTCACTAGCGGTCCCTCCTACGAGCAGTACTTC | TRBJ2-7 | TRBD2 | TRBV20-1 | 14 | few
CASSFLQNSNQPQHF | TGTGCCAGCAGCTTCCTGCAAAATAGCAATCAGCCCCAGCATTTT | TRBJ1-5 | NA | TRBV5-6 | 15 | NA
CASSTSSRSYNEQFF | TGTGCCAGCAGCACCTCTTCGCGGTCCTACAATGAGCAGTTCTTC | TRBJ2-1 | NA | TRBV7-9 | 15 | NA
CASSFASLDEETQYF | TGTGCCAGCAGCTTTGCCTCGCTTGATGAAGAGACCCAGTACTTC | TRBJ2-5 | NA | TRBV7-6 | 15 | NA
CASSSTGENYGYTF | TGTGCCAGCAGTTCCACAGGGGAGAACTATGGCTACACCTTC | TRBJ1-2 | TRBD1 | TRBV28 | 14 | NA
CASSQLFSPGDRVGGEQYF | TGCGCCAGCAGCCAACTGTTCAGCCCCGGCGACAGGGTAGGAGGCGAGCAGTACTTC | TRBJ2-7 | TRBD1 | TRBV4-1 | 19 | NA
CASSFTSGDSYEQYF | TGTGCCAGCAGCTTTACTAGCGGGGACTCCTACGAGCAGTACTTC | TRBJ2-7 | TRBD2 | TRBV9 | 15 | NA
CASSPGLANSYEQYF | TGCGCCAGCAGCCCGGGACTAGCGAACTCCTACGAGCAGTACTTC | TRBJ2-7 | TRBD2 | TRBV5-1 | 15 | few
CAITSLAGGRNEQFF | TGTGCCATCACCAGTCTAGCGGGAGGGCGCAATGAGCAGTTCTTC | TRBJ2-1 | TRBD2 | TRBV10-3 | 15 | NA
CASSFRTGGTRGDTQYF | TGTGCCAGCAGCTTCAGGACGGGGGGGACCAGGGGTGATACGCAGTATTTT | TRBJ2-3 | TRBD2 | TRBV7-2 | 17 | NA
CASSSRWAGKGNKQFF | TGCGCCAGCAGCTCCCGGTGGGCAGGGAAAGGGAATAAGCAGTTCTTC | TRBJ2-1 | NA | TRBV5-1 | 16 | NA
CSARKRVSGDTQYF | TGCAGTGCTAGAAAGAGGGTTTCAGGGGATACGCAGTATTTT | TRBJ2-3 | NA | TRBV20-1 | 14 | few
CASSVDKSGANVLTF | TGCGCCAGCAGCGTGGACAAGTCTGGGGCCAACGTCCTGACTTTC | TRBJ2-6 | NA | TRBV5-1 | 15 | NA
CASNLDSNQPQHF | TGTGCCAGCAACCTGGATAGCAATCAGCCCCAGCATTTT | TRBJ1-5 | NA | TRBV6-6 | 13 | NA
CASSAQTGARYGYTF | TGTGCCAGCAGCGCCCAAACAGGGGCCCGCTATGGCTACACCTTC | TRBJ1-2 | TRBD1 | TRBV7-2 | 15 | NA
CASSDGTGRPYEQYF | TGTGCCAGCAGTGACGGGACAGGTCGCCCCTACGAGCAGTACTTC | TRBJ2-7 | TRBD1 | TRBV6-1 | 15 | few
CASRASFGQSFTDTQYF | TGCGCCAGCAGGGCCAGCTTCGGACAGAGCTTCACAGATACGCAGTATTTT | TRBJ2-3 | NA | TRBV5-1 | 17 | few
CASSQDGWGNIQYF | TGTGCCAGCAGCCAAGATGGGTGGGGGAACATTCAGTACTTC | TRBJ2-4 | NA | TRBV3-1 | 14 | NA
CASSPLSGRVYEQYF | TGTGCCAGCAGTCCCCTTAGCGGGAGGGTCTACGAGCAGTACTTC | TRBJ2-7 | TRBD2 | TRBV27 | 15 | NA
CASSPEGTVSTEAFF | TGTGCCAGCAGCCCGGAGGGGACAGTGAGCACTGAAGCTTTCTTT | TRBJ1-1 | TRBD1 | TRBV11-2 | 15 | once
CASSENLGLYNEQFF | TGTGCCAGCAGTGAAAATCTAGGACTTTACAATGAGCAGTTCTTC | TRBJ2-1 | NA | TRBV6-1 | 15 | NA
CASSRPWRRQSTDTQYF | TGCGCCAGCAGCCGGCCTTGGAGGAGACAGAGCACAGATACGCAGTATTTT | TRBJ2-3 | NA | TRBV4-3 | 17 | NA
CASSQDSTALETQYF | TGTGCCAGCAGCCAAGACAGTACCGCCTTGGAGACCCAGTACTTC | TRBJ2-5 | NA | TRBV14 | 15 | NA
CATSGHRTGGETQYF | TGTGCCACCAGTGGCCACCGGACAGGAGGCGAGACCCAGTACTTC | TRBJ2-5 | TRBD1 | TRBV24-1 | 15 | NA
CNARLMDTQYF | TGCAATGCTAGACTTATGGATACGCAGTATTTT | TRBJ2-3 | NA | TRBV20-1 | 11 | NA
CASRTSDYNEQFF | TGTGCCAGCAGGACTAGCGACTACAATGAGCAGTTCTTC | TRBJ2-1 | TRBD2 | TRBV19 | 13 | few
CASSLGSLRRGETQYF | TGTGCCAGCAGCTTGGGATCGCTCCGAAGGGGAGAGACCCAGTACTTC | TRBJ2-5 | NA | TRBV11-2 | 16 | NA
CASSLFTGQNTEAFF | TGTGCCAGCAGCTTATTTACAGGGCAGAACACTGAAGCTTTCTTT | TRBJ1-1 | NA | TRBV7-8 | 15 | few
CASSPVAGSTYGYTF | TGTGCCAGCAGCCCCGTGGCTGGCTCTACCTATGGCTACACCTTC | TRBJ1-2 | NA | TRBV7-9 | 15 | NA
CSARRDRASNYGYTF | TGCAGTGCTAGGCGGGACAGGGCCTCCAACTATGGCTACACCTTC | TRBJ1-2 | TRBD1 | TRBV20-1 | 15 | few
CASIKGQGHEQYF | TGTGCCAGCATTAAGGGGCAGGGCCACGAGCAGTACTTC | TRBJ2-7 | NA | TRBV6-5 | 13 | NA
CAIRPTGPGPTPGEQYF | TGTGCCATCAGACCGACAGGACCGGGACCAACTCCTGGCGAGCAGTACTTC | TRBJ2-7 | NA | TRBV10-3 | 17 | few
CASSVSSGELFF | TGTGCCAGCAGCGTAAGCTCTGGGGAGCTGTTTTTT | TRBJ2-2 | NA | TRBV9 | 12 | NA
CASSVDRSNTEAFF | TGCGCCAGCAGTGTTGACAGATCGAACACTGAAGCTTTCTTT | TRBJ1-1 | NA | TRBV5-1 | 14 | NA
CASSLERLAGGETQYF | TGTGCCAGCAGCTTAGAAAGGCTAGCGGGGGGAGAGACCCAGTACTTC | TRBJ2-5 | TRBD2 | TRBV7-2 | 16 | few
CASSGTGYHEQYF | TGTGCCAGCAGCGGTACGGGGTACCACGAGCAGTACTTC | TRBJ2-7 | NA | TRBV6-5 | 13 | NA
CASSLTSGHNEQFF | TGTGCCAGCAGCTTGACTAGCGGGCACAATGAGCAGTTCTTC | TRBJ2-1 | TRBD2 | TRBV7-3 | 14 | once
CASRSGGKYEQYF | TGTGCCAGTCGATCCGGGGGCAAATACGAGCAGTACTTC | TRBJ2-7 | NA | TRBV12-3/TRBV12-4 | 13 | NA
CASSLGPGEYEQYF | TGTGCCAGCAGTTTGGGTCCAGGGGAGTACGAGCAGTACTTC | TRBJ2-7 | NA | TRBV12-3/TRBV12-4 | 14 | few
CSARGAEGDTQYF | TGCAGTGCTAGAGGTGCGGAAGGGGATACGCAGTATTTT | TRBJ2-3 | NA | TRBV20-1 | 13 | NA
CASRRLATYNEQFF | TGTGCCAGCAGAAGACTAGCGACCTACAATGAGCAGTTCTTC | TRBJ2-1 | TRBD2 | TRBV2 | 14 | NA